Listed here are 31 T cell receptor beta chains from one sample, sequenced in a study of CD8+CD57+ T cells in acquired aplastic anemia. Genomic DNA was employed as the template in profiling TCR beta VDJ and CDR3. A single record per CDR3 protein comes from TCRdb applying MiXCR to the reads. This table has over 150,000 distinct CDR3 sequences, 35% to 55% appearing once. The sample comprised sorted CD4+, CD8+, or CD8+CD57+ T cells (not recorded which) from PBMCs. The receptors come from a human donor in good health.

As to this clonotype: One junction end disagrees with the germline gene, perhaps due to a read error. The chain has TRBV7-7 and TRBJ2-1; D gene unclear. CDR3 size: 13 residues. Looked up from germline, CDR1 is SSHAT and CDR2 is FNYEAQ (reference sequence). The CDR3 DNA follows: TGTGCTAGCAGCTTGCTCGAGAGTAATGAGCAGTTCTTC. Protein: CASSLLESNEQFF.

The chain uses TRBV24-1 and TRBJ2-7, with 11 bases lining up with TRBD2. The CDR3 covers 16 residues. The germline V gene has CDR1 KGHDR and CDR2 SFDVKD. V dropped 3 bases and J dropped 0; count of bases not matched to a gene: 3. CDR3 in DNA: TGTGCCACCAGTGATGCGACTAGCGGGACCTCCTACGAGCAGTACTTC. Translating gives CATSDATSGTSYEQYF.

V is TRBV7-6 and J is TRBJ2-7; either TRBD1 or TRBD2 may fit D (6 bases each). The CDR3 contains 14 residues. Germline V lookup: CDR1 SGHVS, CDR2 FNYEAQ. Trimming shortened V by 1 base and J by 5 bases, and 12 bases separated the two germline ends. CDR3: CASSLVAGGDEQYF. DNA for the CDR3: TGTGCCAGCAGCTTAGTAGCCGGGGGCGACGAGCAGTACTTC.

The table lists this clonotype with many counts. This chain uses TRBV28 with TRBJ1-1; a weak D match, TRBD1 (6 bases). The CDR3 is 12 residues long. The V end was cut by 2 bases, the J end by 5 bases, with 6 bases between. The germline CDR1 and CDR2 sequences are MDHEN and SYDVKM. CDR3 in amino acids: CASSLQGTEAFF. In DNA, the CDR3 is TGTGCCAGCAGTTTACAGGGGACTGAAGCTTTCTTT.

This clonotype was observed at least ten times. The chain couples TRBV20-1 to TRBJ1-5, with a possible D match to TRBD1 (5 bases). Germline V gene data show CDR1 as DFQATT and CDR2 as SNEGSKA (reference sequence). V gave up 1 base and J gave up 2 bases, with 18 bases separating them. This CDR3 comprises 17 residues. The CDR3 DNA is TGCAGTGCTAGAGTCTTCGGAAGGGGAGGAGGCAATCAGCCCCAGCATTTT. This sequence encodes CSARVFGRGGGNQPQHF.

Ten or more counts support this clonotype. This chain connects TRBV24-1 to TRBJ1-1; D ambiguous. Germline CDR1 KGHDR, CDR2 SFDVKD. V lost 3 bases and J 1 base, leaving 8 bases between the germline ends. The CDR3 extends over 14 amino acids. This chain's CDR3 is CATSDQNRNTEAFF. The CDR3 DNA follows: TGTGCCACCAGTGATCAGAATCGGAACACTGAAGCTTTCTTT.

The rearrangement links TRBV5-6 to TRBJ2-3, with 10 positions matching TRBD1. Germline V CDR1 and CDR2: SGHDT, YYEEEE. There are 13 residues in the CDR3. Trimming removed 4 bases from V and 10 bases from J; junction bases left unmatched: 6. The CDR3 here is CASSPGQGKPQYF. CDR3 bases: TGTGCCAGCAGCCCGGGACAGGGGAAACCGCAGTATTTT.

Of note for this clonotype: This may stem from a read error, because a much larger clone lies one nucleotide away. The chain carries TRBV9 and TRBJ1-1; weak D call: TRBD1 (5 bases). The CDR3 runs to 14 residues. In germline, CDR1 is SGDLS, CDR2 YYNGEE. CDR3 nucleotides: TGTGCCAGCAGCGCCCGGGGCTCGAACACTGGAGCTTTCTTT. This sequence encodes CASSARGSNTGAFF.

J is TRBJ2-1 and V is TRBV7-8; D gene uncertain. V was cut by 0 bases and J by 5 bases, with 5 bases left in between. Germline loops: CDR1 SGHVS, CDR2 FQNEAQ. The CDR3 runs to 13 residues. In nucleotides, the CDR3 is TGTGCCAGCAGCTTAGCCCGCGACAATGAGCAGTTCTTC. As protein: CASSLARDNEQFF. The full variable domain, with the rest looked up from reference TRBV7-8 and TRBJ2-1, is GAGVSQSPRYKVAKRGQDVALRCDPISGHVSLFWYQQALGQGPEFLTYFQNEAQLDKSGLPSDRFFAERPEGSVSTLKIQRTQQEDSAVYLCASSLARDNEQFFGPGTRLTVL.

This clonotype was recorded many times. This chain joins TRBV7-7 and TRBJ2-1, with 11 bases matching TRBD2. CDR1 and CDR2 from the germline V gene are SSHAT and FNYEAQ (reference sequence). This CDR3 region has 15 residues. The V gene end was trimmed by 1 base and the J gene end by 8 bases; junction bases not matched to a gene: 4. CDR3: CASSLGLAGGDEQFF. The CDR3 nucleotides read TGTGCCAGCAGCTTAGGTCTAGCGGGGGGCGATGAGCAGTTCTTC.

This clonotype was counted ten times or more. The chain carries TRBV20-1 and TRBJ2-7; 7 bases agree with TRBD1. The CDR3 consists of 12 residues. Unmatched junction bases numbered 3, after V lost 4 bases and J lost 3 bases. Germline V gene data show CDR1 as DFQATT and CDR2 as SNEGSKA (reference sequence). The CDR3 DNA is TGCAGTGCTATCCGACAGGGCTACGAGCAGTACTTC. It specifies CSAIRQGYEQYF.

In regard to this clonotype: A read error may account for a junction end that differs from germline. The DNA for the CDR3 is TGCGCCAGCAGCCCCCCCAGTCGTCAGAACACTGAAGCTTTCTTT. It codes for CASSPPSRQNTEAFF. This rearrangement joins TRBV5-5 to TRBJ1-1; D is undetermined. The germline V gene encodes CDR1 SGHKS and CDR2 YYEKEE (reference sequence). This CDR3 comprises 15 residues.

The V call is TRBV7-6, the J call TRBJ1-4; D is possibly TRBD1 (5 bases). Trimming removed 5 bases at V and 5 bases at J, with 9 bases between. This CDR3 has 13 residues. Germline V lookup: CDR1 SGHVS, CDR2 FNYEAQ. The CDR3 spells CASSKGRNEKLFF. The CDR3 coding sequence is TGTGCCAGCAGCAAGGGACGGAATGAAAAACTGTTTTTT.

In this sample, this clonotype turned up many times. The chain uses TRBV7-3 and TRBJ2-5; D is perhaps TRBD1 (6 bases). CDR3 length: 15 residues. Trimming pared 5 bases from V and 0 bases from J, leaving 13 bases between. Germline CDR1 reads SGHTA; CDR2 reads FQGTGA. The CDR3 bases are TGTGCCAGCAGCATCGGGACACCTGACCAAGAGACCCAGTACTTC. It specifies CASSIGTPDQETQYF.

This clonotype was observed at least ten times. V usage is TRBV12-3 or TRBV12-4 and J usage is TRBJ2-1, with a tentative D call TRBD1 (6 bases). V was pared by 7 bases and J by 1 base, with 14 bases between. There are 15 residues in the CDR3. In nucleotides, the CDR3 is TGTGCCAGCACGAACCGGGACAAGTCCTACAATGAGCAGTTCTTC. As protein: CASTNRDKSYNEQFF.

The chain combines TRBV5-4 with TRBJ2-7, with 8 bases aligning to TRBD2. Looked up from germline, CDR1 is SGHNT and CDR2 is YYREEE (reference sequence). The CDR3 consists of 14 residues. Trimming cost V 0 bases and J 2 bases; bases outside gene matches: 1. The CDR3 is CASSLERGPYEQYF. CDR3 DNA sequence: TGTGCCAGCAGCTTGGAGCGGGGGCCCTACGAGCAGTACTTC.

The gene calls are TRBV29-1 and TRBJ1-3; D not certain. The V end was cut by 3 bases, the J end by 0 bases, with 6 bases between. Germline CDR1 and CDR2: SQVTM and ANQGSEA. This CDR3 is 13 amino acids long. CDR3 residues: CSVEVLSGNTIYF. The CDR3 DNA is TGCAGCGTTGAGGTTCTCTCTGGAAACACCATATATTTT.

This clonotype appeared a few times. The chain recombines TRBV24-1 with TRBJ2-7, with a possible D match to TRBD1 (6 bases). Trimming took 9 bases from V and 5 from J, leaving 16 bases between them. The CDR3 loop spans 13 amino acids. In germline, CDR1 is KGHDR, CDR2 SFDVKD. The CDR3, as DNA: TGTGCCACCGGCGGTATAGAGGGGGACGAGCAGTACTTC. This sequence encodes CATGGIEGDEQYF.

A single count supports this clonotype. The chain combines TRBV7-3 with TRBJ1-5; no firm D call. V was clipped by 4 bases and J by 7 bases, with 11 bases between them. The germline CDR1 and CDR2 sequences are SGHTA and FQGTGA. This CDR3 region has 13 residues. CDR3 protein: CASSSYLGQPQHF. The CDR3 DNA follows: TGTGCCAGCAGCTCCTATCTTGGGCAGCCCCAGCATTTT.

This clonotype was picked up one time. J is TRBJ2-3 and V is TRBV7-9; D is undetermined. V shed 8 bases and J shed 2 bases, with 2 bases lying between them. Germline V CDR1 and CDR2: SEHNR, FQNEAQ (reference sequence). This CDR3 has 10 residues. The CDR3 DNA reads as TGTGCCAGCGCCACAGATACGCAGTATTTT. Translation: CASATDTQYF.

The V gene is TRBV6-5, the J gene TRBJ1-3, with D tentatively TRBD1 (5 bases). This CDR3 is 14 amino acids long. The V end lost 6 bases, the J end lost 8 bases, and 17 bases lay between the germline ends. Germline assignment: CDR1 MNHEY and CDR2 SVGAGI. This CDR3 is CASSPGRRVDTIYF. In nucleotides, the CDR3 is TGTGCCAGCAGCCCGGGACGGAGAGTTGACACCATATATTTT.

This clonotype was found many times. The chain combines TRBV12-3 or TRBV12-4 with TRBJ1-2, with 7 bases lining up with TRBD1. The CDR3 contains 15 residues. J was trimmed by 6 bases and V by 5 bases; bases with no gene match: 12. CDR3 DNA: TGTGCCAGCAGTCCGCGGACAGGCGTCGGGGATGGCTACACCTTC. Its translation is CASSPRTGVGDGYTF.

CDR3: CASSNLGRGNSPLHF. The CDR3 region has the DNA TGTGCCAGTAGTAACCTGGGCAGGGGGAATTCACCCCTCCACTTT. This sequence joins TRBV19 and TRBJ1-6, with TRBD1 identical over 7 bases. The CDR3 has 15 amino acids. The V and J ends lost 4 bases and 7 bases, in that order; junction bases with no gene match: 7. Germline values: CDR1 LNHDA, CDR2 SQIVND (reference sequence). The variable domain in full, with the rest retrieved from reference TRBV19 and TRBJ1-6, is DGGITQSPKYLFRKEGQNVTLSCEQNLNHDAMYWYRQDPGQGLRLIYYSQIVNDFQKGDIAEGYSVSREKKESFPLTVTSAQKNPTAFYLCASSNLGRGNSPLHFGNGTRLTVT.

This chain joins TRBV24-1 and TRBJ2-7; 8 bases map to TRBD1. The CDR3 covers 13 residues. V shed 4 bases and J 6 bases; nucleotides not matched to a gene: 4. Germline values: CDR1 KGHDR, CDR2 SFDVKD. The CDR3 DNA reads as TGTGCCACCAGTGAACCAGGGGGCTTCGAGCAGTACTTC. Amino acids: CATSEPGGFEQYF.

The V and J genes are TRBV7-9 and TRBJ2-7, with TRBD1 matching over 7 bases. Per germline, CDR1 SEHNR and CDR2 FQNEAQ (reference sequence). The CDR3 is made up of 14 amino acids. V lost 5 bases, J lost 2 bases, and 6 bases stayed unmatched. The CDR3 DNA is TGTGCCAGCAGCCGGGGACAGATGGCCTACGAGCAGTACTTC. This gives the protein CASSRGQMAYEQYF.

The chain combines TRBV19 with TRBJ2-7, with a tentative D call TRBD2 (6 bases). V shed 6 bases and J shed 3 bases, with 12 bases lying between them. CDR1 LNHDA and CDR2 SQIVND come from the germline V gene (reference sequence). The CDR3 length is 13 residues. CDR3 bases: TGTGCCAGTAGGGCGGGGCGCGACTACGAGCAGTACTTC. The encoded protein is CASRAGRDYEQYF. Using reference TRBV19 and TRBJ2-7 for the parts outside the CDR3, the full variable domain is DGGITQSPKYLFRKEGQNVTLSCEQNLNHDAMYWYRQDPGQGLRLIYYSQIVNDFQKGDIAEGYSVSREKKESFPLTVTSAQKNPTAFYLCASRAGRDYEQYFGPGTRLTVT.

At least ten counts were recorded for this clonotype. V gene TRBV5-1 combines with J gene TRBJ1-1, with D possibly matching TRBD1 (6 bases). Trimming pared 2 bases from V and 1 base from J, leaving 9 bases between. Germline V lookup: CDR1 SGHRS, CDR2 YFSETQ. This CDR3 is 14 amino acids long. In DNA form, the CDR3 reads TGCGCCAGCAGCTTTGGGGGGCAGAACACTGAAGCTTTCTTT. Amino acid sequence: CASSFGGQNTEAFF.

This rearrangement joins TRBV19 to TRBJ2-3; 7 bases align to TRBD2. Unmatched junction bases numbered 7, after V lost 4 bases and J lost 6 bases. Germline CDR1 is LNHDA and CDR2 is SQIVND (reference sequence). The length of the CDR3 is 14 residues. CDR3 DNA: TGTGCCAGTAGTAGCGCTAGCGGTTTCGATACGCAGTATTTT. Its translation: CASSSASGFDTQYF.

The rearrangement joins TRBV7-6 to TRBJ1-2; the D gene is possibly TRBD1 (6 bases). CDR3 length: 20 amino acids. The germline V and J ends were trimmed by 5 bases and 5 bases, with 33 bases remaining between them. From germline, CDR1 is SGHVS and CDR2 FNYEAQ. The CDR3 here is CASSPTAFFRGAARTYGYTF. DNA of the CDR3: TGTGCCAGCAGCCCAACCGCCTTCTTCAGGGGTGCCGCAAGAACGTATGGCTACACCTTC.

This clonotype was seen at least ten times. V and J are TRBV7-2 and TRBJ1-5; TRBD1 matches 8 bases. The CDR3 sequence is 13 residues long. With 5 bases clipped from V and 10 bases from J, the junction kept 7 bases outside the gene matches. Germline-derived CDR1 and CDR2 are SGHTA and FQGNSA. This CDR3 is CASSDRGGTPQHF. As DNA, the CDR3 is TGTGCCAGCAGCGACAGGGGCGGAACACCCCAGCATTTT.

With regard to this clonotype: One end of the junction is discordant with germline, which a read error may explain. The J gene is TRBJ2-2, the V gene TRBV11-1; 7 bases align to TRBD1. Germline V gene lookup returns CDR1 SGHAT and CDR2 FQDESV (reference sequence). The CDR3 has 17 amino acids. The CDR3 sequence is CARSLHGTVTNTGELFF. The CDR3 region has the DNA TGTGCCCGCAGCTTACACGGGACAGTCACGAACACCGGGGAGCTGTTTTTT.